The clone carrying this T cell receptor beta chain was detected ten times or more. In TCRdb, the 5' RACE reads were re-called with MiXCR into one record per CDR3 protein. The sample yields fewer than 250,000 distinct CDR3 sequences, around a quarter seen once. This sample was taken from a study of CD8 T cells in ankylosing spondylitis. This CDR3 spans 14 amino acids. Trimming removed 8 bases at V and 0 bases at J, with 14 bases between. Per germline, CDR1 SNHLY and CDR2 FYNNEI. V usage is TRBV2 and J usage is TRBJ2-7; unclear D gene. The sequencing sample was made of blood, either unsorted or a sorted T cell fraction (not recorded which). This TCR derives from a male donor with ankylosing spondylitis or in good health (not recorded which). The CDR3 sequence is CASLPERRSYEQYF. In DNA form, the CDR3 reads TGTGCCAGCCTACCCGAGAGGCGCTCCTACGAGCAGTACTTC.